These 8 T cell receptor beta chains were sequenced from one sample in a study of blood T cell repertoires in COVID-19. Sequenced by immunoSEQ multiplex PCR; TCRdb stores in-frame clones only, minus some. The table includes around 180,000 clones, around 87% detected once. What was sequenced was peripheral blood. The receptors were gathered from a woman aged 25 to 39 with active or convalescent COVID-19.

The CDR3 bases are TGTGCCAGCTCACCACTAGCTCCAGAGAATGAGCAGTTCTTC. It codes for CASSPLAPENEQFF. V and J are TRBV18 and TRBJ2-1; D gene uncertain. The CDR3 is made up of 14 amino acids. CDR1 and CDR2 from the germline V gene are KGHSH and LQKENI. V lost 1 base and J 7 bases, leaving 11 bases between the germline ends.

The gene calls are TRBV7-6 and TRBJ2-5, with 9 bases aligning to TRBD1. The CDR3 length is 15 residues. The V and J ends lost 5 bases and 4 bases, in that order; junction bases with no gene match: 8. The V gene's germline CDR1 is SGHVS and CDR2 FNYEAQ. The CDR3 loop is CASSARGQGGETQYF. The CDR3 DNA reads as TGTGCCAGCAGCGCCCGGGGACAGGGAGGAGAGACCCAGTACTTC.

This clone has just a few counts. The chain combines TRBV9 with TRBJ2-5; D gene unclear. CDR1 is SGDLS, CDR2 YYNGEE, per germline. V was cut by 3 bases and J by 8 bases, with 14 bases left in between. The CDR3 is made up of 13 amino acids. As DNA, the CDR3 is TGTGCCAGCAGCGCCCCCCGACTGAGAACCCAGTACTTC. It encodes CASSAPRLRTQYF. The variable domain in full, completed from reference TRBV9 and TRBJ2-5, reads DSGVTQTPKHLITATGQRVTLRCSPRSGDLSVYWYQQSLDQGLQFLIQYYNGEERAKGNILERFSAQQFPDLHSELNLSSLELGDSALYFCASSAPRLRTQYFGPGTRLLVL.

V is TRBV11-3 and J is TRBJ2-1, with TRBD2 identical over 8 bases. From germline, CDR1 is SGHNT and CDR2 YENEEA. After removal of 2 bases from V and 9 bases from J, the junction contained 9 bases not matched to a gene. The CDR3 length is 15 residues. The DNA for the CDR3 is TGTGCCAGCAGCTTAACCGGGGGGGCCCGGAGTGAGCAGTTCTTC. The encoded protein is CASSLTGGARSEQFF.

This chain uses TRBV6-6 with TRBJ1-3, with TRBD1 matching 8 bases. V gave up 4 bases and J gave up 5 bases; unmatched junction bases: 10. Per the germline V gene, CDR1 is MNHNY and CDR2 is SVGAGI (reference sequence). The CDR3 is 16 amino acids. The CDR3: CASSSPPGQERNTIYF. The CDR3 bases are TGTGCCAGCAGTTCCCCACCGGGACAGGAAAGAAACACCATATATTTT.

As to this clone: This same CDR3 is encoded by further DNA sequences in the sample. The rearrangement uses TRBV7-9 and TRBJ2-7, with D perhaps TRBD1 (6 bases). Trimming removed 5 bases at V and 4 bases at J, with 9 bases between. Germline loops: CDR1 SEHNR, CDR2 FQNEAQ (reference sequence). The CDR3 is 12 residues long. The CDR3 is CASSRTDYEQYF. In nucleotides, the CDR3 is TGTGCCAGCAGCCGGACAGATTACGAGCAGTACTTC.

The V and J genes are TRBV5-6 and TRBJ1-3; no reliable D call. The CDR3 contains 13 residues. V gave up 2 bases and J gave up 4 bases, with 7 bases separating them. CDR1 is SGHDT and CDR2 is YYEEEE in the germline V gene. The CDR3 loop reads CASSLNLGNTIYF. CDR3 nucleotides: TGTGCCAGCAGCTTAAATCTGGGAAACACCATATATTTT.

V gene TRBV5-6 combines with J gene TRBJ2-1; the match to TRBD1 covers 8 bases. Losses at the gene ends were 3 bases for V and 7 bases for J; bases not matched to a gene: 3. This CDR3 is built from 13 residues. Germline CDR1 and CDR2: SGHDT and YYEEEE. CDR3 in DNA: TGTGCCAGCAGCTGGACAGGGTCAAATGAGCAGTTCTTC. Its protein product is CASSWTGSNEQFF.